This TCR beta chain comes out of a study of human thymus T cells. Study results and limitations: Thymic and blood repertoires appeared to carry a bias in their V and J gene usage.

The CDR3 has 13 amino acids. CDR1 and CDR2 (germline): GTSNPN, SVGIG (reference sequence). Trimming removed 1 base at V and 3 bases at J, with 7 bases between. About this clone itself: Its antigen remains unknown.

The assay was immunoSEQ multiplex PCR, and TCRdb's table has in-frame clones only and misses some. This table holds some 57,000 clones, around 94% found once. Half of the eight donors gave roughly 0.45-1 mL blood during surgery. Genomic DNA was extracted from every available blood leukocyte. This chain connects TRBV30 to TRBJ2-4, with D hard to call. Sequenced input: blood. This receptor was identified in a boy less than two years old with a congenital heart defect but otherwise immunologically healthy. The DNA of the CDR3 is TGTGCCTGGAGTGGTGGAAGCAAAAACATTCAGTACTTC. The encoded protein is CAWSGGSKNIQYF.